Sequencing of this T cell receptor beta chain was carried out in a study of T cell responses to AZD1222 COVID-19 vaccine. Broader study findings: Elevations in Spike-specific TCR breadth and depth followed administration of two AZD1222 doses.

Points on this clone: Its matching antigen is unknown.

Sequencing was performed with immunoSEQ multiplex PCR; in TCRdb, only in-frame clones are kept and a portion is missing. This sample carries 40,000 to 60,000 clones, about 90% of them seen once, and the ten largest clones take approximately 1.2%. The V gene lost 0 bases and the J gene lost 9 bases, with 12 bases spanning the gap. This CDR3 is built from 13 residues. Germline V gives CDR1 SGHKS, CDR2 YYEKEE (reference sequence). The sample consisted of peripheral blood, taken 28 days after the second AZD1222 dose. The sequence was obtained from an adult who received the AZD1222 COVID-19 vaccine. The chain carries TRBV5-5 and TRBJ1-1; no clear D gene. The CDR3 coding sequence is TGTGCCAGCAGCTTGGGTTGGCAGTCAAAAGCTTTCTTT. Translated: CASSLGWQSKAFF.